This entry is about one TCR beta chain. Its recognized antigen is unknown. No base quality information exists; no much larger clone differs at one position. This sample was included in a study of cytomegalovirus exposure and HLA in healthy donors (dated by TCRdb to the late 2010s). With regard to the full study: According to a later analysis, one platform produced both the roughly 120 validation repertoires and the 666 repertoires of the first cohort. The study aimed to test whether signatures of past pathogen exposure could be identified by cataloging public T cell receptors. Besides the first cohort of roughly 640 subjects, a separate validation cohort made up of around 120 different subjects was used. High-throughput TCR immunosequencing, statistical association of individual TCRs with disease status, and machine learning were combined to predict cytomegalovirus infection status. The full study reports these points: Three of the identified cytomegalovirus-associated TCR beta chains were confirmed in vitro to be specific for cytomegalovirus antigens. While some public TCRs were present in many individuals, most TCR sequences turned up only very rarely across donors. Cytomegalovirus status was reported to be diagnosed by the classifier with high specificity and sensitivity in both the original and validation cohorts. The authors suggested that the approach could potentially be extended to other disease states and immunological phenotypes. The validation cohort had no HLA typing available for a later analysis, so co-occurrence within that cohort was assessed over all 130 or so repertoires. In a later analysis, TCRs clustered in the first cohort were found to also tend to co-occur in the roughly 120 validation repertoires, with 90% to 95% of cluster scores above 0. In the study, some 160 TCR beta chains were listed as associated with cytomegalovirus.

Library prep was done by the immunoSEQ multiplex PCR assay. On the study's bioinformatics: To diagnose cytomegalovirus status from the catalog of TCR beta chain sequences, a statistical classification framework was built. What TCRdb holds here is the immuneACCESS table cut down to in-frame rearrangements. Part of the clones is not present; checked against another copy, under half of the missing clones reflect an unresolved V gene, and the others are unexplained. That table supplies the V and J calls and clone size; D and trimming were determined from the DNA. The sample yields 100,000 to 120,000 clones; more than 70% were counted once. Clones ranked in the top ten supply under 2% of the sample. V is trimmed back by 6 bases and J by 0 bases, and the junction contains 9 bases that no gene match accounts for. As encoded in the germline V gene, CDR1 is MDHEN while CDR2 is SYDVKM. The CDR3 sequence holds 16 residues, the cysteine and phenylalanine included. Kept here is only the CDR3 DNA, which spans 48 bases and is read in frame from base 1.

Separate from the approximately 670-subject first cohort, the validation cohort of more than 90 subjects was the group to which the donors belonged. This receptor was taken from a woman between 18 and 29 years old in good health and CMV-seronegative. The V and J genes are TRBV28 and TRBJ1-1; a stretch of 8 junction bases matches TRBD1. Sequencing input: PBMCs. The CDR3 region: CASRPSSGQVNTEAFF. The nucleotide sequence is TGTGCCAGCAGGCCGAGCTCGGGACAGGTGAACACTGAAGCTTTCTTT.